This T cell receptor beta chain is drawn from a study of patients and donors after allogeneic stem cell transplantation. This clonotype has only a few counts. CDR1 is SGHKS and CDR2 is YYEKEE in the germline V gene (reference sequence). V shed 1 base and J shed 7 bases, with 14 bases lying between them. The CDR3 is made up of 14 amino acids. TCRdb re-called the RT-PCR reads through MiXCR, storing one row per CDR3 protein. This table has about 87,000 distinct CDR3 sequences, around 5% appearing once. The sequence came from a human donor who was either an allogeneic HSCT recipient or a stem cell or donor lymphocyte infusion donor (not recorded which). It is not recorded whose cells these are; they may come from a transplant donor. The V gene is TRBV5-5, the J gene TRBJ1-1; D is unclear. What was sequenced was blood, either unsorted or a sorted T cell fraction (not recorded which). CDR3 DNA sequence: TGTGCCAGCAGCTTGTTAGCAGGTACCAATGAAGCTTTCTTT. Amino acids: CASSLLAGTNEAFF. The whole variable domain, filled in from reference TRBV5-5 and TRBJ1-1, reads DAGVTQSPTHLIKTRGQQVTLRCSPISGHKSVSWYQQVLGQGPQFIFQYYEKEERGRGNFPDRFSARQFPNYSSELNVNALLLGDSALYLCASSLLAGTNEAFFGQGTRLTVV.